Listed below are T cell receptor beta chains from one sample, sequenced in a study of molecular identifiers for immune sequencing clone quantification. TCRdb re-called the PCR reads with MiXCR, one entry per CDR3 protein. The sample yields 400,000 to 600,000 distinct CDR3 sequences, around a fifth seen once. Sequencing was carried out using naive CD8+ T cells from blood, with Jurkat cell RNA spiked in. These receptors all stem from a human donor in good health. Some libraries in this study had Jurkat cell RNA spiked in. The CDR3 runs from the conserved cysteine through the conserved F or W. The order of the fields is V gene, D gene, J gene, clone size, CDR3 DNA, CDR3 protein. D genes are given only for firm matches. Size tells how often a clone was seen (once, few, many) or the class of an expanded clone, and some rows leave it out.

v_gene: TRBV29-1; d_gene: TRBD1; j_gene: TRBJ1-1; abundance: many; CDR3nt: TGCAGCGTTGAACTCCCCGTGACAGGGTTAACCACTGAAGCTTTCTTT; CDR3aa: CSVELPVTGLTTEAFF
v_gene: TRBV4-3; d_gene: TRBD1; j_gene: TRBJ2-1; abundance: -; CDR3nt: TGCGCCAGCAGCTACGGGACAGGGGGCGAGCAGTTCTTC; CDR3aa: CASSYGTGGEQFF
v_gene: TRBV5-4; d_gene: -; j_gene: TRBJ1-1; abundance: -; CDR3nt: TGTGCCAGCAGCTTGAGGGGGAGTAGCGAAGCTTTCTTT; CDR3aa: CASSLRGSSEAFF
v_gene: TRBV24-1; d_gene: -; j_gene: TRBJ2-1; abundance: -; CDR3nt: TGTGCCACCAGTGAGGATAGCGGTCATGCCCAGTTCTTC; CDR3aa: CATSEDSGHAQFF
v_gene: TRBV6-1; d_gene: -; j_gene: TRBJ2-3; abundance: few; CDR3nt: TGTGCCAGCAGTGATTGGGTTACTCAAGGGGATACGCAGTATTTT; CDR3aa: CASSDWVTQGDTQYF
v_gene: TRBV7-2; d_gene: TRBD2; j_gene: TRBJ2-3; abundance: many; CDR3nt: TGTGCCAGCAGCTTAGGGGCTAGCGGAGGTGATACGCAGTATTTT; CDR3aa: CASSLGASGGDTQYF
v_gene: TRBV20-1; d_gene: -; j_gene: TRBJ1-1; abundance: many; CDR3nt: TGCAGTGCTAGAGCCTCCGAGGGGGTCACTGAAGCTTTCTTT; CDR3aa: CSARASEGVTEAFF
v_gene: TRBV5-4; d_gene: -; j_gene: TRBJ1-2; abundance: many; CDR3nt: TGTGCCAGCAGCTTCGGTCACCATTCCACCTTC; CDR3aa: CASSFGHHSTF
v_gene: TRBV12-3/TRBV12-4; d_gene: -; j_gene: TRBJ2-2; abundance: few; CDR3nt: TGTGCCAGCAGTCCGGGACTGCCCACCGGGGAGCTGTTTTTT; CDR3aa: CASSPGLPTGELFF
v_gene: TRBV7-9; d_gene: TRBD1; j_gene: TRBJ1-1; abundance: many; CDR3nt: TGTGCCAGCAGCTTAGGCAGGGGGCTGGATGAAGCTTTCTTT; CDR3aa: CASSLGRGLDEAFF
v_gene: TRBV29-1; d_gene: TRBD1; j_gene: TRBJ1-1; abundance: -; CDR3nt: TGCAGTAGGACAGGGGGTAAGAACACTGAAGCTTTCTTT; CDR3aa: CSRTGGKNTEAFF
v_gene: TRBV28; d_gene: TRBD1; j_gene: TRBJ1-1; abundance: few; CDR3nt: TGTGCCAGCAGTTTACCGCAAATGGACAGGCTCACTGAAGCTTTCTTT; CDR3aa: CASSLPQMDRLTEAFF
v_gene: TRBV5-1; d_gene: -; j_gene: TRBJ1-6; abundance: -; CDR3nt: TGCGCCAGCAGCTTGGTTGGGGGCGAGTGGTATTCACCCCTCCACTTT; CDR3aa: CASSLVGGEWYSPLHF
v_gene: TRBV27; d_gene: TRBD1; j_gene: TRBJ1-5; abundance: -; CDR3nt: TGTGCCAGCAGTCCCAGACAGGGGGTGTCGTTCCATCAGCCCCAGCATTTT; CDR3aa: CASSPRQGVSFHQPQHF
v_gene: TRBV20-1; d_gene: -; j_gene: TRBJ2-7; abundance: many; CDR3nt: TGCAGTGCTAACTACGAGCAGTACTTC; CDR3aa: CSANYEQYF
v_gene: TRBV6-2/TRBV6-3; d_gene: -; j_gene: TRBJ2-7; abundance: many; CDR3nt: TGTGCCAGCACCCCGAGACTGGTTGCGGAAACAGGGTACTTC; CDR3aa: CASTPRLVAETGYF
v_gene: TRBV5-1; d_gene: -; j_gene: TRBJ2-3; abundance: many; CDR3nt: TGCGCCAGCAGCTTGGACAGTTATACGCAGTATTTT; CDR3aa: CASSLDSYTQYF
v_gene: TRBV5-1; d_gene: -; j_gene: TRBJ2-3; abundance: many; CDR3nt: TGCGCCAGCAGCTTGGGACTAGAAGCAGATACGCAGTATTTT; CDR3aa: CASSLGLEADTQYF
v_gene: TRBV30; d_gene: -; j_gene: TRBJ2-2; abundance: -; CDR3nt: TGTGCCTGGACCGTCATCAACGCCGGGGAGCTGGTTTTT; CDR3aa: CAWTVINAGELVF
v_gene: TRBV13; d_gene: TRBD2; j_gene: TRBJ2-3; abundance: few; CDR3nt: TGTGCCAGCAGCTTAGGGCCCGGGACTAGCGGGATCACTAGCACAGATACGCAGTATTTT; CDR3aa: CASSLGPGTSGITSTDTQYF
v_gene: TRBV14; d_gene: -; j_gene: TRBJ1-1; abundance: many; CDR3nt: TGTGCCAGCAGCCGCTATAGTAAGTTTGCTGAAGCTTTCTTT; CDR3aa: CASSRYSKFAEAFF
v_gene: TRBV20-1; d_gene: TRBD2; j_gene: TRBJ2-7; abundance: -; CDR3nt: TGCAGTGCTAGAGATTGGAGCGGGAGCTCCTACGAGCAGTACTTC; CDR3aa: CSARDWSGSSYEQYF
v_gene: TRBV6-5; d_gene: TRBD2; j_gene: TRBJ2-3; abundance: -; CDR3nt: TGTGCCAGCAGCCTAACTCGGGAGGGTACAGATACGCAGTATTTT; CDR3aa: CASSLTREGTDTQYF
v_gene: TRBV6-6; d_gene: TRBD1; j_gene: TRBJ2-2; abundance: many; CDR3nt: TGTGCCAGCAGTTACTCGACAGGGGCGGTATCCGGGGAGCTGTTTTTT; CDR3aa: CASSYSTGAVSGELFF
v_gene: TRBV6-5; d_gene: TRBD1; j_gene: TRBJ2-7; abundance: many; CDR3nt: TGTGCCAGCAGGGTCGGACAGGGGGCAACCCGTTGGGAGCAGTACTTC; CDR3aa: CASRVGQGATRWEQYF
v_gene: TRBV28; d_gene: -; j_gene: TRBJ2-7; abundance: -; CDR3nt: TGTGCCAGCAGTTTATACAGCCTTAATTACGAGCAGTGCTTC; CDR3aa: CASSLYSLNYEQCF
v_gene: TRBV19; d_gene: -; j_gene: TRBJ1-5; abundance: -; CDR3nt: TGTGCCGGTAGTATAGGAGGGGAGTATCAGCCCCAGCATTTT; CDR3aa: CAGSIGGEYQPQHF
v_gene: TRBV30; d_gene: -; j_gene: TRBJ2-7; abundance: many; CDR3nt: TGTGCCTGGAGTGCCCAGAGGAACGAGCAGTACTTC; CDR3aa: CAWSAQRNEQYF
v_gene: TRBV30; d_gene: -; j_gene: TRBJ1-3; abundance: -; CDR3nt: TGTGCCTGGAGTGTACTAACGATGGTCTCTGGAAACACCATATATTTT; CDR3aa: CAWSVLTMVSGNTIYF
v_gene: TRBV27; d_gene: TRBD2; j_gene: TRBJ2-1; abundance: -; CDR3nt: TGTGCCAGCAGTTTATCTTCGCTGGGGGTGGCGGGAGTGAACGAAGACAATGAGCAGTTCTTC; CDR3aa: CASSLSSLGVAGVNEDNEQFF
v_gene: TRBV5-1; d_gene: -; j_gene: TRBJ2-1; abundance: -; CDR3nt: TGCGTCAGCAGCTTGGCCAATGAGCAGTTCTTC; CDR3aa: CVSSLANEQFF
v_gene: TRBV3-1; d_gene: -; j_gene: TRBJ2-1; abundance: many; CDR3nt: TGTGCCAGCAGCCAAGAGCAGACCCCGTCCAATGAGCAGTTCTTC; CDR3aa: CASSQEQTPSNEQFF
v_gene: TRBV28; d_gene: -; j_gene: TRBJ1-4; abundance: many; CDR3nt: TGTGCCAGCAGCCCAGGCGCGCTGCGATATGAAAAACTGTTTTTT; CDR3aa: CASSPGALRYEKLFF
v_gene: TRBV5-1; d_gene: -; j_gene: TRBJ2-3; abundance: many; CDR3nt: TGCGCCAGCAGCTTACGCGGGGCTAGCACAGATACGCAGTATTTT; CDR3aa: CASSLRGASTDTQYF
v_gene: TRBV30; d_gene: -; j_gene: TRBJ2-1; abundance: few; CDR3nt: TGTGCCTGGTCGAACCTAGCAGAAGGGGATGAGCAGTTCTTC; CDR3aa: CAWSNLAEGDEQFF
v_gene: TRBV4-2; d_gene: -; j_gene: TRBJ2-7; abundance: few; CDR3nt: TGTGCCAGCAGCCAATCGTCCCCGGACTACGAGCAGTACTTC; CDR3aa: CASSQSSPDYEQYF
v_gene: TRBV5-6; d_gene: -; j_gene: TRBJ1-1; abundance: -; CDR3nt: TGTGCCAGCAGCTTCGATGACTCTGAAGCTTTCTTT; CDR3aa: CASSFDDSEAFF
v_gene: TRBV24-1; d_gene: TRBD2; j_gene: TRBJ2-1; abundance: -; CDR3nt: TGTGCCACCAGTTCTAGGGCTAGCGGAGACAATGAGCAGTTCTTC; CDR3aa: CATSSRASGDNEQFF
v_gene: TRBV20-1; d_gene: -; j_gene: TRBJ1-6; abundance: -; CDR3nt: TGCAGTCCAAGCTCGGGGGAGAATCCACCCCTCCACTTT; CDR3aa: CSPSSGENPPLHF
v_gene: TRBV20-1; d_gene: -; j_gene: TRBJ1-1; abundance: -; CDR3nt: TGCAGTGCTAGATTTACAGGGACGAACACTGAAGCTTTCTTT; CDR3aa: CSARFTGTNTEAFF
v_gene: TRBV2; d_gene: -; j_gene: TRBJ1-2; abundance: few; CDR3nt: TGTGCCGTATTGACAGTAAACTATGGCTACACCTTC; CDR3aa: CAVLTVNYGYTF
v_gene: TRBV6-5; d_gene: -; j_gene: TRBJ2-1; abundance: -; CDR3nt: TGTGCCAGCAGTTACTCGGTTCCGGGAGTTGAGCAGTTCTTC; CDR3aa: CASSYSVPGVEQFF
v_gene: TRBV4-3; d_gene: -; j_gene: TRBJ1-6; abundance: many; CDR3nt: TGCGCCAGCAGCCAAGAAGCCAGTGGATGGGATTCACCCCTCCACTTT; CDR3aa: CASSQEASGWDSPLHF
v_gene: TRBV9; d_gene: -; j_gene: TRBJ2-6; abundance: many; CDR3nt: TGTGCCAGCAGCGTAGGCAATACTGGGGCCAACGTCCTGACTTTC; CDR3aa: CASSVGNTGANVLTF
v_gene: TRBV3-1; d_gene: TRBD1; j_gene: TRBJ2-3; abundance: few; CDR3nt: TGTGCCAGCAGTCATATCGCCGGGACAGAACCAGATACGCAGTATTTT; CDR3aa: CASSHIAGTEPDTQYF
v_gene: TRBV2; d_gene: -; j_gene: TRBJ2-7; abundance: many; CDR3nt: TGTGCCAGCACCGGCTTATTGTACCCTGCACCCAACGAGCAGTACTTC; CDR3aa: CASTGLLYPAPNEQYF
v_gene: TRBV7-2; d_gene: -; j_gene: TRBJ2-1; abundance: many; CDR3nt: TGTGCCAGCAGCCCATCCCCAGGGTGGGATAATGAGCAGTTCTTC; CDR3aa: CASSPSPGWDNEQFF
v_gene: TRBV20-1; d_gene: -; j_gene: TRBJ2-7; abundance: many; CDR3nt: TGCAGTGCTAGAGCCCGGGACCTCCTCGAGCAGTACTTC; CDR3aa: CSARARDLLEQYF
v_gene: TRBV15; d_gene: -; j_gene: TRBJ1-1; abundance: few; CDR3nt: TGTGCCGCGGGGGCGGTAAACACTGAAGCTTTCTTT; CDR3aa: CAAGAVNTEAFF
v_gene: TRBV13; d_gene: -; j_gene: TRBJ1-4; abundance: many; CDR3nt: TGTGCCAGCAGCAACGGTAATGAAAAACTGTTTTTT; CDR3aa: CASSNGNEKLFF